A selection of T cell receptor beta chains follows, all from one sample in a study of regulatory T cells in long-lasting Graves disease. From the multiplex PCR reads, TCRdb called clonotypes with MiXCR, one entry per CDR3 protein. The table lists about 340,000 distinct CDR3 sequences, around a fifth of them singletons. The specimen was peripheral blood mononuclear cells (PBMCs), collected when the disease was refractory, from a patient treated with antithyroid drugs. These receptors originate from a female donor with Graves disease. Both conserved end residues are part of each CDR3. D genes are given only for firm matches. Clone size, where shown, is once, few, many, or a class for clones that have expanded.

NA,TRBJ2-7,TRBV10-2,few,TGCGCCAGCAGTGAAGATCCGGTAGGGGAGCAGTACTTC,CASSEDPVGEQYF
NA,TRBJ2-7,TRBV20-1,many,TGCAGTGCTAGACTACCGGCCACCTACGAGCAGTACTTC,CSARLPATYEQYF
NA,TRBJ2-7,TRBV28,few,TGTGCCAGCAGTCCACTGGGGGGTCGGTACTACGAGCAGTACTTC,CASSPLGGRYYEQYF
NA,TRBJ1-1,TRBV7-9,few,TGTGCCACAGACCAATCGGGGCACACTGAAGCTTTCTTT,CATDQSGHTEAFF
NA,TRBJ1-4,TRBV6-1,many,TGTGCCAGCAGTGAAGCGGGGGCGGTAGTGGAAAAACTGTTTTTT,CASSEAGAVVEKLFF
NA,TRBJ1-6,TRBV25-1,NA,TGTGCCAGCAGGGATACAGGGAATTCACCCCTCCACTTT,CASRDTGNSPLHF
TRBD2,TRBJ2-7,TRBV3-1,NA,TGTGCCAGCAGTTCACCGACTAGCGGGGAAAACTCCTACGAGCAGTACTTC,CASSSPTSGENSYEQYF
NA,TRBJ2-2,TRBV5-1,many,TGCGCCAGCGGTACGGGAGCGAACACCGGGGAGCTGTTTTTT,CASGTGANTGELFF
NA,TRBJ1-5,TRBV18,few,TGTGCCAGCTCACCAGACACCCCAGGGCAGCCCCAGCATTTT,CASSPDTPGQPQHF
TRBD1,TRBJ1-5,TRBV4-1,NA,TGCGCCAGCAGTCACGACAGGGCCAGCAATCAGCCCCAGCATTTT,CASSHDRASNQPQHF
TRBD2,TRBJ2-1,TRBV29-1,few,TGCAGCGTTGTCCTACTAGCGGGAGGATGGTACAATGAGCAGTTCTTC,CSVVLLAGGWYNEQFF
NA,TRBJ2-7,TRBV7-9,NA,TGTGCCAGCAGCTTTATGGGGGAGCAGTACTTC,CASSFMGEQYF
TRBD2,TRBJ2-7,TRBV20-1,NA,TGCAGTGCCAAGAGGTCTAGCGGGGGCTACGAGCAGTACTTC,CSAKRSSGGYEQYF
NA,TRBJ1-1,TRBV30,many,TGTGCCTGGAATAGAAACACTGAAGCTTTCTTT,CAWNRNTEAFF
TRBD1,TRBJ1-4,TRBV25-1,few,TGTGCCAGCAGTGAATACGGAATGACAGGGACTTTTGGTGAAAAACTGTTTTTT,CASSEYGMTGTFGEKLFF
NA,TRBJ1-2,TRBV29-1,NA,TGCAGCGTGGCACAGGGTAACTATGGCTACACCTTC,CSVAQGNYGYTF
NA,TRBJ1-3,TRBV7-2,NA,TGTGCCAGCAGCCGTAACCCTGGAAACACCATATATTTT,CASSRNPGNTIYF
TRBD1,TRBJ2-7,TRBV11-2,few,TGTGCCAGCAGCGTAACACGGACAGGGGACTACGAGCAGTACTTC,CASSVTRTGDYEQYF
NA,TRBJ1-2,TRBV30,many,TGTGCCTGGATTGGTAGGGGTGGCTATGGCTACACCTTC,CAWIGRGGYGYTF
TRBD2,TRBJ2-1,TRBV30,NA,TGTGCCTGGAGCGGGCGGGAGTACAATGAGCAGTTCTTC,CAWSGREYNEQFF
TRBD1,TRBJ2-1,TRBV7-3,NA,TGTGCCAGCAGCTTATGGGACAGGGGGCAGAGGGATGAGCAGTTCTTC,CASSLWDRGQRDEQFF
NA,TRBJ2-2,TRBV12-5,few,TGTGCTAGTGGTTTTGGGGGTATCGGGGAGCTGTTTTTT,CASGFGGIGELFF
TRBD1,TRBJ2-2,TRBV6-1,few,TGTGCCAGCAGAACAGGGGGCATGAACACCGGGGAGCTGTTTTTT,CASRTGGMNTGELFF
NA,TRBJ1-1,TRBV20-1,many,TGCAGTGTCCCCGCCCGAGGAGAGACTGAAGCTTTCTTT,CSVPARGETEAFF
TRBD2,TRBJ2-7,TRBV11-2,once,TGTGCCAGCAGCCCCGGGACTAGCGGGGAGCAGTACTTC,CASSPGTSGEQYF
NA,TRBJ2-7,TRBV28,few,TGTGCCAGCAGTTCGTATACCCGGACCGGGGGCTACGAGCAGTACTTC,CASSSYTRTGGYEQYF
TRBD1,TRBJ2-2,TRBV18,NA,TGTGCCAGCTCACCGGCCGGGACAGGAAACACCGGGGAGCTGTTTTTT,CASSPAGTGNTGELFF
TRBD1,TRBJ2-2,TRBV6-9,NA,TGTGCCAGCGGTTACCAGGGGGCGAACACCGGGGAGCTGTTTTTT,CASGYQGANTGELFF